This is a list of T cell receptor beta chains from one sample in a study of blood T cell repertoires in COVID-19. Sequenced by immunoSEQ multiplex PCR; TCRdb stores in-frame clones only, minus some. The repertoire holds 280,000 or so clones, with about 89% as singletons. Sequencing used peripheral blood. These receptor sequences come from a woman aged 55-70 years with acute or convalescent COVID-19. The CDR3 runs from the conserved cysteine through the conserved F or W. A D gene is named only where the DNA matches it firmly. Size is omitted from some rows. Given values are once, few, many or a class for expanded clones.

j_call v_call d_call clone_size cdr3_aa cdr3_nt
TRBJ1-4 TRBV19 TRBD1 NA CASSVLTGVNEKLFF TGTGCCAGTAGTGTCCTGACAGGGGTTAATGAAAAACTGTTTTTT
TRBJ2-1 TRBV27 TRBD2 NA CASRPPGLAGGPHTYNEQFF TGTGCCAGCAGGCCCCCGGGACTAGCGGGGGGGCCTCACACCTACAATGAGCAGTTCTTC
TRBJ2-7 TRBV7-9 TRBD1 few CASSSPDREGYEQYF TGTGCCAGCAGCTCGCCGGACAGGGAAGGATACGAGCAGTACTTC
TRBJ2-5 TRBV5-4 NA NA CASSSPGEQETQYF TGTGCCAGCAGCTCCCCCGGGGAACAAGAGACCCAGTACTTC
TRBJ1-1 TRBV19 TRBD1 once CASSGQGGRYTEAFF TGTGCCAGTAGTGGGCAGGGGGGCCGGTACACTGAAGCTTTCTTT
TRBJ2-1 TRBV18 NA NA CASSPGWGDEQFF TGTGCCAGCTCACCAGGTTGGGGCGATGAGCAGTTCTTC
TRBJ1-5 TRBV28 TRBD1 once CASSSGQGFIVSNQPQHF TGTGCCAGCAGTTCGGGACAGGGGTTTATCGTTAGCAATCAGCCCCAGCATTTT
TRBJ1-5 TRBV19 NA NA CASSSGQPQHF TGTGCCAGTAGCTCAGGCCAGCCCCAGCATTTT
TRBJ1-2 TRBV13 TRBD1 NA CASSLDRDVQGYGYTF TGTGCCAGCAGCCTGGACAGGGATGTTCAAGGGTATGGCTACACCTTC
TRBJ2-3 TRBV4-2 NA NA CASSQESQGYTDTQYF TGTGCCAGCAGCCAAGAATCGCAGGGATACACAGATACGCAGTATTTT
TRBJ2-1 TRBV29-1 TRBD1 NA CSVDPTGKNEQFF TGCAGCGTTGACCCGACAGGGAAAAATGAGCAGTTCTTC
TRBJ1-1 TRBV2 TRBD1 NA CASTETGFRTEAFF TGTGCCAGCACCGAGACAGGGTTCCGCACTGAAGCTTTCTTT
TRBJ1-5 TRBV19 NA NA CASSGESAQHF TGTGCCAGTTCCGGGGAATCAGCCCAGCATTTT
TRBJ2-3 TRBV29-1 NA NA CSIRQTSLTNTQYF TGCAGCATCCGACAGACCTCCCTCACAAATACGCAGTATTTT
TRBJ2-5 TRBV6-5 NA NA CASSSQETQYF TGTGCCAGCAGCTCGCAAGAGACCCAGTACTTC
TRBJ2-7 TRBV2 NA NA CASSVGPGGEQYF TGTGCCAGCAGTGTGGGTCCCGGGGGAGAGCAGTACTTC
TRBJ2-1 TRBV4-1 NA once CASSLLLGGYNEQFF TGCGCCAGCAGCCTACTTTTGGGGGGCTACAATGAGCAGTTCTTC
TRBJ2-7 TRBV3-1/TRBV3-2 TRBD1 NA CASSQAPGQGNEQYF TGTGCCAGCAGCCAAGCCCCCGGACAGGGGAACGAGCAGTACTTC
TRBJ2-1 TRBV6-6 TRBD1 NA CASIEQGKSYNEQFF TGTGCCAGCATAGAACAGGGGAAGTCCTACAATGAGCAGTTCTTC
TRBJ1-5 TRBV10-3 TRBD1 NA CAISRDRGYNQPQHF TGTGCCATCAGCCGGGACAGGGGGTACAATCAGCCCCAGCATTTT
TRBJ2-5 TRBV6-2/TRBV6-3 NA NA CASSPGAYVVETQYF TGTGCCAGCAGTCCAGGGGCATATGTAGTCGAGACCCAGTACTTC
TRBJ2-3 TRBV5-6 TRBD2 NA CASRRTSGVLNTQYF TGTGCCAGCAGACGGACTAGCGGGGTCCTCAATACGCAGTATTTT
TRBJ1-1 TRBV11-2 NA NA CASSSIRGAEAFF TGTGCCAGCAGTTCCATCCGGGGAGCTGAAGCTTTCTTT
TRBJ2-3 TRBV6-2/TRBV6-3 NA NA CASSPLRETDTQYF TGTGCCAGCAGTCCCTTAAGGGAGACAGATACGCAGTATTTT
TRBJ1-4 TRBV6-5 NA NA CASSPLGGTNEKLFF TGTGCCAGCAGTCCATTAGGGGGAACGAATGAAAAACTGTTTTTT
TRBJ1-4 TRBV7-2 TRBD1 few CASSLAETGGNEKLFF TGTGCCAGCAGCTTAGCGGAGACAGGGGGCAACGAAAAACTGTTTTTT
TRBJ2-3 TRBV7-9 TRBD2 few CASSLLAGATTDTQYF TGTGCCAGCAGCTTATTAGCGGGGGCGACCACAGATACGCAGTATTTT
TRBJ1-1 TRBV13 NA NA CASSLNRLLAHEAFF TGTGCCAGCAGCCTAAACCGACTCCTCGCCCATGAAGCTTTCTTT
TRBJ2-1 TRBV29-1 TRBD2 NA CSVVRLAGYNEQFF TGCAGCGTTGTTCGTCTAGCGGGCTACAATGAGCAGTTCTTC